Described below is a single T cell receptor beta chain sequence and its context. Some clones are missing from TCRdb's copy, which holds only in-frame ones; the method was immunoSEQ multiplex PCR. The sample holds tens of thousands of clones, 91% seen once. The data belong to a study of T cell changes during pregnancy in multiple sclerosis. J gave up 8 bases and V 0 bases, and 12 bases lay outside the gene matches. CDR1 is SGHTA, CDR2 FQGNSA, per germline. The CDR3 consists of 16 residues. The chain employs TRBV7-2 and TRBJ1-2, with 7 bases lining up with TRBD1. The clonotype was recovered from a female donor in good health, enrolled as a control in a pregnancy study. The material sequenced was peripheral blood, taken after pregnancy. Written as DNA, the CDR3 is TGTGCCAGCAGCTTAGCGCGGGAACAGGGGACGGGGGGCTACACCTTC. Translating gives CASSLAREQGTGGYTF.